These T cell receptor beta chains were read from a single sample in a study of OX40 agonist ivuxolimab in advanced cancers. The repertoire was sequenced with immunoSEQ multiplex PCR; TCRdb's copy has only in-frame clones and lacks some. Of 50,000 or so clones listed, roughly 91% are singletons. Sample: CD4+ or CD8+ T cells sorted from blood, taken in a trial of the OX40 agonist ivuxolimab. Receptors originate from an adult with an advanced solid tumor such as melanoma, head and neck, liver or kidney cancer. Both conserved end residues are part of each CDR3. The D gene is left open where the match is weak. Size values are once, few and many counts, or a class for expanded clones, and some rows have none.

d_gene: TRBD2
abundance: NA
v_gene: TRBV5-5
j_gene: TRBJ2-1
CDR3aa: CASSLWTSGVNEQFF
CDR3nt: TGTGCCAGCAGCTTGTGGACTAGCGGGGTCAATGAGCAGTTCTTC

d_gene: NA
abundance: NA
v_gene: TRBV27
j_gene: TRBJ2-7
CDR3aa: CASSLSVGILEQYF
CDR3nt: TGTGCCAGCAGTTTATCGGTAGGGATCCTCGAGCAGTACTTC

d_gene: NA
abundance: NA
v_gene: TRBV30
j_gene: TRBJ2-1
CDR3aa: CAWSLEALYNEQFF
CDR3nt: TGTGCCTGGAGTCTGGAGGCACTTTACAATGAGCAGTTCTTC

d_gene: NA
abundance: NA
v_gene: TRBV5-6
j_gene: TRBJ2-7
CDR3aa: CASSLGGTVSWEQYF
CDR3nt: TGTGCCAGCAGCTTGGGGGGGACGGTATCTTGGGAGCAGTACTTC

d_gene: TRBD2
abundance: NA
v_gene: TRBV7-9
j_gene: TRBJ2-5
CDR3aa: CASSLGTGGLSETQYF
CDR3nt: TGTGCCAGCAGCTTAGGAACGGGAGGGCTATCAGAGACCCAGTACTTC

d_gene: NA
abundance: NA
v_gene: TRBV28
j_gene: TRBJ2-5
CDR3aa: CASSPPRDVEQETQYF
CDR3nt: TGTGCCAGCAGTCCACCGAGGGACGTAGAACAAGAGACCCAGTACTTC

d_gene: NA
abundance: NA
v_gene: TRBV27
j_gene: TRBJ2-6
CDR3aa: CASSPARGRPGANVLTF
CDR3nt: TGTGCCAGCAGCCCCGCGCGGGGGCGGCCTGGGGCCAACGTCCTGACTTTC

d_gene: NA
abundance: NA
v_gene: TRBV10-2
j_gene: TRBJ2-3
CDR3aa: CASQHADTQYF
CDR3nt: TGCGCCAGTCAACATGCAGATACGCAGTATTTT

d_gene: NA
abundance: NA
v_gene: TRBV2
j_gene: TRBJ2-1
CDR3aa: CASSVGGGTYNEQFF
CDR3nt: TGTGCCAGCAGTGTGGGTGGGGGAACCTACAATGAGCAGTTCTTC

d_gene: NA
abundance: once
v_gene: TRBV6-5
j_gene: TRBJ1-1
CDR3aa: CASSYFAGHRAEAFF
CDR3nt: TGTGCCAGCAGTTACTTTGCCGGGCACAGGGCTGAAGCTTTCTTT

d_gene: TRBD2
abundance: NA
v_gene: TRBV6-1
j_gene: TRBJ2-2
CDR3aa: CASSEMRLAGRENTGELFF
CDR3nt: TGTGCCAGCAGTGAAATGCGGCTAGCGGGGAGAGAGAACACCGGGGAGCTGTTTTTT

d_gene: NA
abundance: once
v_gene: TRBV10-2
j_gene: TRBJ2-1
CDR3aa: CASSESPQSEQFF
CDR3nt: TGCGCCAGCAGTGAGTCGCCGCAGTCTGAGCAGTTCTTC

d_gene: NA
abundance: NA
v_gene: TRBV2
j_gene: TRBJ2-7
CDR3aa: CALGWEQYF
CDR3nt: TGTGCCCTAGGGTGGGAGCAGTACTTC

d_gene: TRBD1
abundance: NA
v_gene: TRBV29-1
j_gene: TRBJ2-7
CDR3aa: CSVVTGGGYEQYF
CDR3nt: TGCAGCGTTGTGACAGGGGGCGGCTACGAGCAGTACTTC

d_gene: NA
abundance: NA
v_gene: TRBV27
j_gene: TRBJ1-4
CDR3aa: CASSLYRGLNEKLFF
CDR3nt: TGTGCCAGCAGTTTATACCGGGGGCTTAATGAAAAACTGTTTTTT

d_gene: NA
abundance: NA
v_gene: TRBV7-8
j_gene: TRBJ2-7
CDR3aa: CASSFSPDRFYEQYF
CDR3nt: TGTGCCAGCAGCTTTAGCCCAGACAGATTCTACGAGCAGTACTTC

d_gene: NA
abundance: NA
v_gene: TRBV15
j_gene: TRBJ1-2
CDR3aa: CATSEGRTFNYGYTF
CDR3nt: TGTGCCACCAGCGAGGGGAGGACGTTCAACTATGGCTACACCTTC

d_gene: NA
abundance: NA
v_gene: TRBV14
j_gene: TRBJ2-3
CDR3aa: CASSQEFWTTDTDTQYF
CDR3nt: TGTGCCAGCAGCCAAGAATTCTGGACAACGGACACAGATACGCAGTATTTT

d_gene: NA
abundance: NA
v_gene: TRBV25-1
j_gene: TRBJ2-7
CDR3aa: CASSDWGAYEQYF
CDR3nt: TGTGCCAGCAGTGACTGGGGAGCCTACGAGCAGTACTTC

d_gene: NA
abundance: NA
v_gene: TRBV18
j_gene: TRBJ1-6
CDR3aa: CASSPVGIEFSSYNSPLHF
CDR3nt: TGTGCCAGCTCACCAGTAGGAATAGAATTTAGCTCCTATAATTCACCCCTCCACTTT

d_gene: TRBD1
abundance: NA
v_gene: TRBV27
j_gene: TRBJ2-1
CDR3aa: CASSFGGWDSRFF
CDR3nt: TGTGCCAGCAGTTTTGGGGGATGGGACAGTCGGTTCTTC

d_gene: TRBD2
abundance: NA
v_gene: TRBV16
j_gene: TRBJ2-5
CDR3aa: CASSRPTSGSFGETQYF
CDR3nt: TGTGCCAGCAGCCGGCCCACTAGCGGGAGTTTCGGAGAGACCCAGTACTTC

d_gene: TRBD1
abundance: NA
v_gene: TRBV6-1
j_gene: TRBJ1-1
CDR3aa: CASSLTGGPEAFF
CDR3nt: TGTGCCAGCAGTCTAACAGGGGGTCCTGAAGCTTTCTTT

d_gene: TRBD1
abundance: NA
v_gene: TRBV7-8
j_gene: TRBJ1-2
CDR3aa: CASSQITGAGYGYTF
CDR3nt: TGTGCCAGCAGTCAGATTACAGGGGCTGGCTATGGCTACACCTTC

d_gene: TRBD1
abundance: NA
v_gene: TRBV7-3
j_gene: TRBJ2-1
CDR3aa: CASSSTDRGQDEQFF
CDR3nt: TGTGCCAGCAGCTCCACGGACAGGGGGCAAGATGAGCAGTTCTTC

d_gene: NA
abundance: NA
v_gene: TRBV6-5
j_gene: TRBJ2-7
CDR3aa: CASSYWVPGRGYEQYF
CDR3nt: TGTGCCAGCAGTTACTGGGTCCCGGGGCGTGGGTACGAGCAGTACTTC

d_gene: NA
abundance: few
v_gene: TRBV7-8
j_gene: TRBJ1-3
CDR3aa: CASSWSSGNTIYF
CDR3nt: TGTGCCAGCAGCTGGTCATCCGGAAACACCATATATTTT

d_gene: NA
abundance: NA
v_gene: TRBV5-6
j_gene: TRBJ2-7
CDR3aa: CASSLFGGRDEQYF
CDR3nt: TGTGCCAGCAGCTTGTTCGGGGGCCGCGACGAGCAGTACTTC

d_gene: NA
abundance: NA
v_gene: TRBV6-5
j_gene: TRBJ2-3
CDR3aa: CASSTTDTQYF
CDR3nt: TGTGCCAGCAGTACCACAGATACGCAGTATTTT

d_gene: TRBD1
abundance: once
v_gene: TRBV19
j_gene: TRBJ2-7
CDR3aa: CASSAAGGPYEQYF
CDR3nt: TGTGCCAGTAGTGCGGCAGGGGGCCCATACGAGCAGTACTTC

d_gene: TRBD1
abundance: NA
v_gene: TRBV9
j_gene: TRBJ2-1
CDR3aa: CASSTGTGYFEQFF
CDR3nt: TGTGCCAGCAGCACCGGGACAGGGTACTTTGAGCAGTTCTTC

d_gene: TRBD2
abundance: NA
v_gene: TRBV27
j_gene: TRBJ2-3
CDR3aa: CASTPGGGSYTDTQYF
CDR3nt: TGTGCCAGCACTCCCGGGGGGGGATCCTACACAGATACGCAGTATTTT

d_gene: TRBD2
abundance: NA
v_gene: TRBV9
j_gene: TRBJ2-1
CDR3aa: CASRGGLAGAYDEQFF
CDR3nt: TGTGCCAGCAGGGGGGGACTAGCGGGAGCGTACGATGAGCAGTTCTTC

d_gene: NA
abundance: NA
v_gene: TRBV9
j_gene: TRBJ2-7
CDR3aa: CASSVAELPSYEQYF
CDR3nt: TGTGCCAGCAGCGTAGCCGAGCTCCCATCCTACGAGCAGTACTTC

d_gene: NA
abundance: few
v_gene: TRBV19
j_gene: TRBJ1-1
CDR3aa: CASRVDGFWNTEAFF
CDR3nt: TGTGCCAGTAGGGTGGACGGCTTTTGGAACACTGAAGCTTTCTTT